These T cell receptor beta chains were read from a single sample in a study of cytomegalovirus exposure and HLA in healthy donors. Clones were read by immunoSEQ multiplex PCR, and TCRdb kept only the in-frame ones, dropping some. Here the sample spans 150,000 to 200,000 clones, 80% to 85% being singletons. Sequences were obtained from PBMCs. These receptors originate from a man aged 40-49 years in good health and CMV-seropositive. CDR3s include the opening cysteine and the closing phenylalanine or tryptophan. The D gene is left open where the match is weak. Clone size is given for some rows only: seen once, a few or many times, or a class if the clone is expanded.

CATSRDRGTGSSRAFF,TGTGCCACCAGCAGAGATAGGGGGACAGGATCATCTAGGGCTTTCTTT,-,TRBV15,TRBJ1-1,TRBD1
CASSPNSQCEQFF,TGTGCCAGCAGCCCCAACTCACAGTGTGAGCAGTTCTTC,-,TRBV2,TRBJ2-1,-
CASSITTGSGNTIYF,TGTGCCAGCAGCATCACGACAGGGTCTGGAAACACCATATATTTT,once,TRBV7-8,TRBJ1-3,TRBD1
CASRFRGNTEAFF,TGTGCCAGCAGATTTAGGGGAAACACTGAAGCTTTCTTT,-,TRBV6-5,TRBJ1-1,-
CASSELGGAYNEQFF,TGTGCCAGCAGTGAACTTGGCGGCGCTTACAATGAGCAGTTCTTC,-,TRBV6-1,TRBJ2-1,-
CASSGKQGSYNEQFF,TGTGCCAGCAGCGGAAAACAGGGGTCCTACAATGAGCAGTTCTTC,-,TRBV9,TRBJ2-1,TRBD1
CATKEGTYEQYF,TGTGCCACCAAGGAGGGTACCTACGAGCAGTACTTC,-,TRBV18,TRBJ2-7,-
CASSLLSQGTGYTF,TGTGCCAGCAGTCTCCTCTCACAGGGAACTGGCTACACCTTC,-,TRBV28,TRBJ1-2,-
CASSQVSIARDRAIEAFF,TGCGCCAGCAGCCAAGTATCCATTGCTCGGGACAGGGCGATTGAAGCTTTCTTT,-,TRBV4-1,TRBJ1-1,TRBD1
CASSQARRDYEQYF,TGCGCCAGCAGCCAAGCGCGTAGGGACTACGAGCAGTACTTC,-,TRBV4-3,TRBJ2-7,-
CASSGRTQYF,TGTGCCAGCAGCGGGAGAACCCAGTACTTC,-,TRBV9,TRBJ2-5,-
CASSEAPGHSRGYTF,TGTGCCAGCAGTGAAGCCCCGGGACATTCACGCGGCTACACCTTC,-,TRBV6-1,TRBJ1-2,-
CASSGGTSGATQYF,TGTGCCAGCAGCGGGGGGACTAGCGGAGCTACCCAGTACTTC,-,TRBV11-2,TRBJ2-5,TRBD2
CATRQDRGGYTF,TGTGCCACAAGACAGGACCGGGGAGGCTACACCTTC,-,TRBV2,TRBJ1-2,-
CASSLGTSVLSTDTQYF,TGTGCCAGCAGCTTAGGGACTAGCGTACTTAGCACAGATACGCAGTATTTT,-,TRBV7-8,TRBJ2-3,TRBD2
CAWGLAGAQETQYF,TGTGCCTGGGGACTAGCGGGGGCCCAAGAGACCCAGTACTTC,-,TRBV30,TRBJ2-5,TRBD2
CASSFSGSGSLEQYF,TGTGCCAGCAGCTTTTCTGGGAGCGGCTCGCTCGAGCAGTACTTC,-,TRBV11-2,TRBJ2-7,-
CASRVNRDGYTF,TGTGCCAGCAGAGTTAACAGGGATGGCTACACCTTC,-,TRBV9,TRBJ1-2,-
CASTPRVPYGYTF,TGTGCCAGCACCCCGAGGGTTCCCTATGGCTACACCTTC,-,TRBV6-5,TRBJ1-2,-
CASSPGTGGADTQYF,TGTGCCAGCAGCCCGGGGACAGGGGGCGCAGATACGCAGTATTTT,once,TRBV5-4,TRBJ2-3,TRBD1
CASSPGIHYGYTF,TGTGCCAGCAGCCCCGGGATTCACTATGGCTACACCTTC,-,TRBV7-6,TRBJ1-2,-
CATSPVASVNTGELFF,TGTGCCACCTCCCCGGTGGCTAGCGTGAACACCGGGGAGCTGTTTTTT,-,TRBV9,TRBJ2-2,-
CATSRDGVRYF,TGTGCCACCAGCAGAGACGGAGTCCGGTACTTC,-,TRBV15,TRBJ2-7,-
CASSQRELSTGELFF,TGTGCCAGCTCTCAAAGGGAGCTGAGCACCGGGGAGCTGTTTTTT,-,TRBV18,TRBJ2-2,-
CASTIGTANGYTF,TGTGCCAGCACGATCGGGACAGCCAATGGCTACACCTTC,-,TRBV2,TRBJ1-2,TRBD1
CASRLGGVVSEAFF,TGTGCCAGTAGACTGGGGGGGGTTGTTTCTGAAGCTTTCTTT,-,TRBV19,TRBJ1-1,-
CASSSIRGHTDTQYF,TGTGCCAGCAGCTCAATAAGGGGACACACAGATACGCAGTATTTT,-,TRBV11-2,TRBJ2-3,-
CASSLSQGYEQYF,TGTGCCAGCAGCTTATCACAGGGCTACGAGCAGTACTTC,-,TRBV7-3,TRBJ2-7,-
CASSHQRGADTGELFF,TGTGCCAGTAGTCACCAGCGGGGGGCCGACACCGGGGAGCTGTTTTTT,-,TRBV19,TRBJ2-2,TRBD2
CASSYLQGYGYTF,TGTGCCAGCAGTTACCTACAGGGATATGGCTACACCTTC,-,TRBV6-6,TRBJ1-2,-
CASRSGWNQPQHF,TGTGCCAGCAGGTCGGGTTGGAATCAGCCCCAGCATTTT,few,TRBV27,TRBJ1-5,-
CASSLGGLTDTQYF,TGTGCCAGCAGCTTAGGCGGGCTCACAGATACGCAGTATTTT,-,TRBV11-3,TRBJ2-3,-
CASSLEDYEQYF,TGTGCCAGCAGCTTAGAGGACTACGAGCAGTACTTC,-,TRBV7-2,TRBJ2-7,-
CASSPPGGDGAEQYF,TGTGCCAGCTCACCACCAGGAGGGGACGGGGCCGAGCAGTACTTC,-,TRBV18,TRBJ2-7,-
CASSLGQPGNTIYF,TGCGCCAGCAGCTTGGGACAGCCTGGAAACACCATATATTTT,-,TRBV5-1,TRBJ1-3,-
CASSLELTLHF,TGTGCCAGCAGCTTAGAACTCACCCTCCACTTT,few,TRBV7-9,TRBJ1-6,-
CASSLETGGNEKLFF,TGTGCCAGCAGCTTGGAGACAGGGGGCAATGAAAAACTGTTTTTT,-,TRBV7-2,TRBJ1-4,TRBD1
CASSLVLQMNTEAFF,TGTGCCAGCAGTTTAGTTCTCCAGATGAACACTGAAGCTTTCTTT,-,TRBV28,TRBJ1-1,-
CASSWDRGINYGYTF,TGTGCCAGCAGCTGGGACAGGGGAATTAACTATGGCTACACCTTC,few,TRBV5-5,TRBJ1-2,TRBD1
CASSLSAGGWNEQYF,TGCGCCAGCAGCTTGTCCGCGGGGGGATGGAACGAGCAGTACTTC,-,TRBV5-1,TRBJ2-7,TRBD2
CASSFSPHEQYF,TGTGCCAGCAGTTTTTCTCCCCACGAGCAGTACTTC,-,TRBV27,TRBJ2-7,-
CASSLSGSSYEQYF,TGTGCCAGCAGCTTGTCGGGGAGCTCCTACGAGCAGTACTTC,-,TRBV5-6,TRBJ2-7,-
CASSGDRWDTQYF,TGCGCCAGCAGCGGGGACAGGTGGGATACGCAGTATTTT,-,TRBV5-1,TRBJ2-3,TRBD1
CSAEAGQSHEQYF,TGCAGCGCTGAGGCCGGACAGTCCCACGAGCAGTACTTC,-,TRBV29-1,TRBJ2-7,-
CASSFLAGGTQETQYF,TGTGCCAGCAGTTTCCTGGCGGGGGGGACACAAGAGACCCAGTACTTC,-,TRBV6-6,TRBJ2-5,TRBD2
CAISGKDRGSLEQFF,TGTGCCATCAGCGGGAAGGACAGGGGGTCTCTTGAGCAGTTCTTC,once,TRBV10-3,TRBJ2-1,TRBD1
CAINRPDTGELFF,TGTGCCATCAACAGACCTGACACCGGGGAGCTGTTTTTT,few,TRBV28,TRBJ2-2,-